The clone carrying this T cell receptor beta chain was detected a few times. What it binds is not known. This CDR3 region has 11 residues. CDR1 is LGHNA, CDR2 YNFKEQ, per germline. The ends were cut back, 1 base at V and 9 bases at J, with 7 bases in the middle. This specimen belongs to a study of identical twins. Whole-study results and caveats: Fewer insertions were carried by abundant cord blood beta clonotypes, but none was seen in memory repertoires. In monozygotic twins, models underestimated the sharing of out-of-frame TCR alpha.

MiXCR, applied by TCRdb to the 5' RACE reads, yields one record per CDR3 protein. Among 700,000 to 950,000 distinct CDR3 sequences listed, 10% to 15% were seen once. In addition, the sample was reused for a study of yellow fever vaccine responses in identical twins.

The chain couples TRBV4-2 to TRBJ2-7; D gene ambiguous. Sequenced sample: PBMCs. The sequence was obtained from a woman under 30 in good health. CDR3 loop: CASSQGRVQYF. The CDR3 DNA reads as TGTGCCAGCAGCCAAGGACGGGTGCAGTACTTC.